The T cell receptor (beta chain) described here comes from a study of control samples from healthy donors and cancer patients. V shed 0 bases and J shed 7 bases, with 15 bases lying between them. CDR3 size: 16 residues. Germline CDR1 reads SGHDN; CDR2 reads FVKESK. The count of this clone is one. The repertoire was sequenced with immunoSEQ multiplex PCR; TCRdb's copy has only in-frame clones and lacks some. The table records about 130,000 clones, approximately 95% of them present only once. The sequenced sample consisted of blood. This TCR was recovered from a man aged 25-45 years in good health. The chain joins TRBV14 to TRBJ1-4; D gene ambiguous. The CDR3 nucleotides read TGTGCCAGCAGCCAAGATCTTCTTGGAGTAGGTGAAAAACTGTTTTTT. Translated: CASSQDLLGVGEKLFF.